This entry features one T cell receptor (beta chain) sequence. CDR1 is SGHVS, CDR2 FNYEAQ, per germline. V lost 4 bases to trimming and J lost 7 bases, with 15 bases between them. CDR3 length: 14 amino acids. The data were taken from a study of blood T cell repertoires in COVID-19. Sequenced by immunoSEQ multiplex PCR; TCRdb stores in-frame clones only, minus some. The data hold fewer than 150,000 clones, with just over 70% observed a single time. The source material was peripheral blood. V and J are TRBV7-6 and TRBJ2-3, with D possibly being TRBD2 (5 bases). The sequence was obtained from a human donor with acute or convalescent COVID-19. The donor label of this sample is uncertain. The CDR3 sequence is CASSSTRGGHTQYF. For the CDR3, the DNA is TGTGCCAGCAGCTCTACCCGGGGTGGGCATACGCAGTATTTT.